The 7 T cell receptor beta chains presented below share a single source sample, sequenced in a study of blood T cells in healthy people across ages. Using a J-beta primer mix together with a sample-barcoded 5' primer, a second PCR was run for roughly 6 to 11 cycles. TCRdb reanalysed the 5' RACE reads using MiXCR and keeps one entry per CDR3 protein. The data show 700,000 to 900,000 distinct CDR3 sequences, roughly 24% seen once. These sequences were also reported in another study, on T cells of mothers and their children.

The specimen sequenced was blood. These receptors all stem from a boy aged 5-17 years in good health.

This clonotype was seen only a few times. The chain uses TRBV4-1 and TRBJ1-2; 9 bases line up with TRBD1. The length of the CDR3 is 15 residues. V trimming: 3 bases; J trimming: 8 bases; junction bases outside the gene matches: 10. Germline V CDR1 and CDR2: MGHRA, YSYEKL. The CDR3 spells CASSHLTGGREGYTF. The CDR3 DNA is TGCGCCAGCAGCCATCTAACAGGGGGCAGGGAAGGCTACACCTTC.

This clonotype was seen a single time. The chain recombines TRBV12-3 or TRBV12-4 with TRBJ2-7; 7 nucleotides match TRBD2. The junction had 10 bases not matched to a gene; V was cut back by 5 bases and J by 6 bases. This CDR3 is 14 amino acids long. The CDR3 spells CASSTLTSPGEQYF. In nucleotides, the CDR3 is TGTGCCAGCAGTACCTTGACTAGCCCCGGCGAGCAGTACTTC.

This clonotype was recorded a few times. The J gene is TRBJ2-1, the V gene TRBV12-3 or TRBV12-4; D may match TRBD1 or TRBD2 (6 bases each). V was cut by 7 bases and J by 4 bases, with 20 bases left in between. The CDR3 contains 16 residues. As DNA, the CDR3 is TGTGCCAGCACCGCAGAAGGGGGGTCCCGATACAATGAGCAGTTCTTC. This sequence encodes CASTAEGGSRYNEQFF.

The sample holds a few counts of this clonotype. V and J are TRBV7-2 and TRBJ1-1; D not resolved. The CDR3 loop spans 13 amino acids. From germline, CDR1 is SGHTA and CDR2 FQGNSA. The ends were cut back, 4 bases at V and 7 bases at J, with 13 bases in the middle. The DNA for the CDR3 is TGTGCCAGCAGCTCCCCTCCCGGGATTGAAGCTTTCTTT. It translates to CASSSPPGIEAFF.

V usage is TRBV3-1 and J usage is TRBJ1-1, with a possible D match to TRBD1 (5 bases). CDR3 size: 15 residues. Trimming took 3 bases from V and 6 from J, leaving 17 bases between them. The germline V gene encodes CDR1 LGHDT and CDR2 YNNKEL (reference sequence). CDR3 sequence: CASSQATRDSPEAFF. The CDR3, as DNA: TGTGCCAGCAGCCAGGCTACAAGGGACTCCCCTGAAGCTTTCTTT.

This chain joins TRBV7-6 and TRBJ2-7; unclear D gene. Looked up from germline, CDR1 is SGHVS and CDR2 is FNYEAQ. Deletions cut 1 base from V and 4 bases from J, with 11 bases between. The CDR3 loop spans 14 amino acids. The CDR3 here is CASSLGTQLYEQYF. DNA of the CDR3: TGTGCCAGCAGCTTAGGGACGCAATTATACGAGCAGTACTTC. Using reference TRBV7-6 and TRBJ2-7 for the parts outside the CDR3, the full variable domain is GAGVSQSPRYKVTKRGQDVALRCDPISGHVSLYWYRQALGQGPEFLTYFNYEAQQDKSGLPNDRFSAERPEGSISTLTIQRTEQRDSAMYRCASSLGTQLYEQYFGPGTRLTVT.

This clonotype has only a few counts. This chain links TRBV4-1 with TRBJ2-5; 8 nucleotides align to TRBD2. This CDR3 is built from 16 residues. V gave up 4 bases and J gave up 4 bases; unmatched junction bases: 11. Germline V gene lookup returns CDR1 MGHRA and CDR2 YSYEKL. DNA for the CDR3: TGCGCCAGCAGCCCGAAAGCGGGGGATTCGGGAGAGACCCAGTACTTC. It translates to CASSPKAGDSGETQYF.